Presented here are 28 T cell receptor beta chains from one specimen sequenced in a study. Each CDR3 protein gets one entry after TCRdb re-called the 5' RACE reads with MiXCR. This table has roughly 58,000 distinct CDR3 sequences, less than 25% appearing once. Cells sorted as Tregs were CD4+, CD25+ and CD127-/low. Sequencing used tumor-infiltrating Tregs sorted from the breast tumor. The origin of the receptors is a female donor with breast cancer.

The chain joins TRBV20-1 to TRBJ2-7, with 7 bases aligning to TRBD2. From germline, CDR1 is DFQATT and CDR2 SNEGSKA (reference sequence). The CDR3 runs to 15 residues. Unmatched junction bases numbered 15, after V lost 4 bases and J lost 6 bases. This CDR3 is CSAKGLREGPFEQYF. Written as DNA, the CDR3 is TGCAGTGCTAAGGGTTTGAGGGAGGGCCCCTTCGAGCAGTACTTC.

In this sample, this clonotype turned up a few times. The chain has TRBV7-9 and TRBJ2-3; weak D call: TRBD2 (6 bases). This CDR3 contains 14 residues. The ends were cut back, 3 bases at V and 4 bases at J, with 11 bases in the middle. Germline V gene data show CDR1 as SEHNR and CDR2 as FQNEAQ (reference sequence). This CDR3 reads CASSFSGRADTQYF. The CDR3 DNA reads TGTGCCAGCAGCTTTAGCGGAAGAGCAGATACGCAGTATTTT.

This clonotype was seen more than once but under ten times. The conserved final phenylalanine or tryptophan is absent from the CDR3, which likely points to a read error. The rearrangement links TRBV12-3 or TRBV12-4 to TRBJ1-1, with D unclear. The ends were cut back, 8 bases at V and 0 bases at J, with 4 bases in the middle. This CDR3 is 11 amino acids long. The CDR3 loop is CASALNTEAFL. CDR3 DNA: TGTGCCAGCGCACTGAACACTGAAGCTTTCCTT.

This clonotype has just one count. V gene TRBV29-1 combines with J gene TRBJ2-7; a possible D gene is TRBD2 (6 bases). There are 14 residues in the CDR3. The germline V gene has CDR1 SQVTM and CDR2 ANQGSEA. V dropped 1 base and J dropped 7 bases, with 17 bases sitting between them. Here the CDR3 reads CSVEVRGGAGEQYF. The CDR3 coding sequence is TGCAGCGTTGAAGTCCGGGGCGGGGCGGGTGAGCAGTACTTC.

This clonotype was counted many times. This CDR3 reads CSATTGSGNTIYF. The DNA for the CDR3 is TGCAGTGCCACGACAGGGTCTGGAAACACCATATATTTT. This sequence joins TRBV20-1 and TRBJ1-3; 7 positions match TRBD1. V shed 6 bases, J shed 1 base, and the junction held 3 bases outside the gene matches. The germline V gene encodes CDR1 DFQATT and CDR2 SNEGSKA (reference sequence). CDR3 length: 13 residues.

To note about this clonotype: It may be a read error: a sequence one base away is much more abundant. CDR3 region: CASSYSEVGLAGNEQLF. The CDR3 nucleotides read TGTGCCAGCAGTTACTCCGAGGTGGGACTAGCTGGCAATGAGCAGCTCTTC. The chain recombines TRBV6-5 with TRBJ2-1; 9 bases line up with TRBD2. The germline gives CDR1 MNHEY, CDR2 SVGAGI. The CDR3 is 17 residues long.

This clonotype was found many times. The V call is TRBV7-9, the J call TRBJ1-1; D remains ambiguous. Trimming pared 3 bases from V and 1 base from J, leaving 9 bases between. There are 14 residues in the CDR3. The germline gives CDR1 SEHNR, CDR2 FQNEAQ (reference sequence). CDR3 in amino acids: CASSFGAGNTEAFF. The CDR3 region has the DNA TGTGCCAGCAGCTTTGGTGCCGGGAACACTGAAGCTTTCTTT.

On this clonotype: Just one base apart from a much larger clone, this may be a read error. The genes are TRBV6-2 or TRBV6-3 and TRBJ2-1; D gene uncertain. The germline gives CDR1 MNHEY, CDR2 SVGEGT. CDR3 length equals 13 residues. DNA for the CDR3: TGTGCCAGCAGGGAACTACCCTACCATGAGCAGTTCTTC. Protein: CASRELPYHEQFF.

The chain uses TRBV19 and TRBJ1-5; no clear D. The CDR3 consists of 13 residues. The germline V and J ends were trimmed by 10 bases and 4 bases, with 14 bases remaining between them. The V gene's germline CDR1 is LNHDA and CDR2 SQIVND (reference sequence). CDR3 in DNA: TGTGCCACTTCGGGAGGCGCTAATCAGCCCCAGCATTTT. Amino acid sequence: CATSGGANQPQHF. The full variable domain, its missing parts supplied by reference TRBV19 and TRBJ1-5, is DGGITQSPKYLFRKEGQNVTLSCEQNLNHDAMYWYRQDPGQGLRLIYYSQIVNDFQKGDIAEGYSVSREKKESFPLTVTSAQKNPTAFYLCATSGGANQPQHFGDGTRLSIL.

This clonotype was seen repeatedly, ten times or more. The chain uses TRBV7-2 and TRBJ2-5; D possibly corresponds to TRBD1 (6 bases). The germline gives CDR1 SGHTA, CDR2 FQGNSA. V lost 1 base, J lost 5 bases, and 11 bases lay in between. The CDR3 has 14 amino acids. The CDR3 protein is CASSLGGPGETQYF. The CDR3 nucleotides read TGTGCCAGCAGCTTAGGGGGGCCCGGGGAGACCCAGTACTTC.

This clonotype was picked up many times. The chain is built from TRBV5-1 and TRBJ1-5; 8 nucleotides match TRBD1. With V trimmed by 5 bases and J by 2 bases, 6 bases remained unmatched. This CDR3 is 15 amino acids long. In germline, CDR1 is SGHRS, CDR2 YFSETQ. The CDR3 sequence: CASRQGVTGNQPQHF. Here the CDR3 DNA reads TGCGCCAGCAGACAGGGGGTAACGGGCAATCAGCCCCAGCATTTT.

At least ten counts were recorded for this clonotype. The chain links TRBV20-1 to TRBJ2-7, with a tentative D call TRBD2 (6 bases). V lost 5 bases and J 4 bases, leaving 15 bases between the germline ends. Germline loops: CDR1 DFQATT, CDR2 SNEGSKA (reference sequence). This CDR3 is 13 amino acids long. The CDR3 reads CSARGGFPYEQYF. The CDR3 nucleotides read TGCAGTGCTCGTGGGGGGTTTCCATACGAGCAGTACTTC.

The J gene is TRBJ2-3, the V gene TRBV20-1; 10 bases fit TRBD1. Germline V gene sequence: CDR1 DFQATT, CDR2 SNEGSKA (reference sequence). The CDR3 sequence is 17 residues long. Trimming took 1 base from V and 0 from J; bases not matched to a gene: 7. CDR3 bases: TGCAGTGCTAGAGGAGGGGACAGGGGCTCTAGCACAGATACGCAGTATTTT. As protein: CSARGGDRGSSTDTQYF.

This clonotype was seen a handful of times. The DNA of the CDR3 is TGCGCCAGCAGCCCGACAGGGAGGCAAGAGACCCAGTACTTC. Encoded protein: CASSPTGRQETQYF. V usage is TRBV5-1 and J usage is TRBJ2-5; perhaps TRBD1 as D (7 bases). V dropped 4 bases and J dropped 2 bases, with 12 bases sitting between them. Germline loops: CDR1 SGHRS, CDR2 YFSETQ. The CDR3 is 14 amino acids.

This chain joins TRBV25-1 and TRBJ2-1; D uncertain. Trimming removed 3 bases at V and 6 bases at J, with 18 bases between. Germline values: CDR1 MGHDK, CDR2 SYGVNS. This CDR3 spans 16 amino acids. The CDR3 loop reads CASSDIAPGPSNEQFF. The CDR3 coding sequence is TGTGCCAGCAGTGATATCGCTCCTGGGCCTTCCAATGAGCAGTTCTTC.

This clonotype was recorded at least ten times. The chain carries TRBV11-2 and TRBJ2-3, with 9 bases identical to TRBD2. Trimming cost V 5 bases and J 5 bases; bases outside gene matches: 11. Looked up from germline, CDR1 is SGHAT and CDR2 is FQNNGV. The CDR3 covers 16 residues. CDR3 loop: CASSPAGGIRGDTQYF. CDR3 nucleotide sequence: TGTGCCAGCAGCCCAGCGGGAGGAATCCGGGGAGATACGCAGTATTTT.

The chain carries TRBV14 and TRBJ2-7; tentative D call: TRBD2 (6 bases). Germline assignment: CDR1 SGHDN and CDR2 FVKESK. The CDR3 consists of 15 residues. V was pared by 3 bases and J by 6 bases, with 18 bases between. CDR3 sequence (DNA): TGTGCCAGCAGCCATTTTACGCAGGGACTGATCGAGCAGTACTTC. Its protein is CASSHFTQGLIEQYF.

This clonotype was counted at least ten times. The chain joins TRBV7-8 to TRBJ2-4; TRBD1 matches 8 bases. The V gene's germline CDR1 is SGHVS and CDR2 FQNEAQ. CDR3 length equals 12 residues. V shed 5 bases and J 8 bases; nucleotides not matched to a gene: 2. This chain's CDR3 is CASSGQGDIQYF. Here the CDR3 DNA reads TGTGCCAGCAGCGGACAGGGAGACATTCAGTACTTC.

This clonotype occurred a few times. This chain connects TRBV7-8 to TRBJ2-7, with TRBD1 as a possible D gene (5 bases). Trimming pared 5 bases from V and 2 bases from J, leaving 16 bases between. CDR1 and CDR2 from the germline V gene are SGHVS and FQNEAQ. CDR3 length: 15 amino acids. In nucleotides, the CDR3 is TGTGCCAGCAGCCCGCGCGACAGTTGGACCTACGAGCAGTACTTC. Translated: CASSPRDSWTYEQYF.

This clonotype occurred many times. The rearrangement joins TRBV7-9 to TRBJ1-3, with D possibly matching TRBD1 (5 bases). From germline, CDR1 is SEHNR and CDR2 FQNEAQ (reference sequence). The V end lost 8 bases, the J end lost 2 bases, and 13 bases lay between the germline ends. The CDR3 sequence is 14 residues long. The CDR3 is CASLKGRTGNTIYF. CDR3 sequence (DNA): TGTGCCAGCCTTAAGGGACGGACTGGAAACACCATATATTTT.

This sequence joins TRBV5-1 and TRBJ1-2; 8 positions agree with TRBD1. After removal of 2 bases from V and 2 bases from J, the junction contained 8 bases not matched to a gene. Germline V gene sequence: CDR1 SGHRS, CDR2 YFSETQ. This CDR3 region has 16 residues. The CDR3 bases are TGCGCCAGCAGCTTACTCCAGGGGGCTAAAAACTATGGCTACACCTTC. This encodes CASSLLQGAKNYGYTF.

For the CDR3, the DNA is TGCGCCAGCAGCCAAGATCGTATCCCACCGGGACAGGGGAGCGGCTACACCTTC. It encodes CASSQDRIPPGQGSGYTF. V usage is TRBV4-3 and J usage is TRBJ1-2; 10 nucleotides line up with TRBD1. The CDR3 contains 18 residues. Germline V gene lookup returns CDR1 LGHNA and CDR2 YSLEER. V lost 0 bases, J lost 8 bases, and 15 bases stayed unmatched.

In this sample, this clonotype turned up many times. The chain employs TRBV20-1 and TRBJ1-3; D remains ambiguous. The CDR3 loop spans 14 amino acids. Trimming took 2 bases from V and 4 from J, leaving 12 bases between them. From germline, CDR1 is DFQATT and CDR2 SNEGSKA (reference sequence). The CDR3 loop reads CSARLGLPGNTIYF. CDR3 in DNA: TGCAGTGCTAGACTAGGGCTGCCAGGAAACACCATATATTTT.

This clonotype has ten or more counts. The chain links TRBV5-1 to TRBJ2-6; D ambiguous. From germline, CDR1 is SGHRS and CDR2 YFSETQ. V was trimmed by 0 bases and J by 0 bases, leaving 7 bases between them. CDR3 size: 16 residues. The CDR3 sequence: CASSLANRSGANVLTF. DNA of the CDR3: TGCGCCAGCAGCTTGGCTAACCGCTCTGGGGCCAACGTCCTGACTTTC.

This clonotype was seen ten or more times. This chain connects TRBV6-5 to TRBJ1-5; the match to TRBD1 covers 9 bases. The CDR3 consists of 15 residues. Germline V gives CDR1 MNHEY, CDR2 SVGAGI. V dropped 6 bases and J dropped 5; count of bases not matched to a gene: 8. This chain's CDR3 is CASRGTGGAYQPQHF. In DNA form, the CDR3 reads TGTGCCAGCAGGGGTACAGGGGGCGCGTATCAGCCCCAGCATTTT.

The V call is TRBV6-2 or TRBV6-3, the J call TRBJ2-7, with a weak D call TRBD1 (5 bases). This CDR3 is built from 12 residues. The germline V gene has CDR1 MNHEY and CDR2 SVGEGT. Trimming left V 4 bases short and J 7 bases short, with 11 bases between. CDR3: CASSFPPGEQYF. In DNA, the CDR3 is TGTGCCAGCAGTTTCCCCCCAGGGGAGCAGTACTTC.

This clonotype was observed a single time. One end of the junction does not line up with germline, which may come from a read error. The chain has TRBV5-1 and TRBJ2-5; D not resolved. The CDR3 sequence is 13 residues long. Germline CDR1 is SGHRS and CDR2 is YFSETQ. The CDR3 loop is CASSFTRQETQYF. In DNA, the CDR3 is TGTGCCAGCAGCTTTACGCGGCAAGAGACCCAGTACTTC. Full variable domain (missing parts from reference TRBV5-1 and TRBJ2-5): KAGVTQTPRYLIKTRGQQVTLSCSPISGHRSVSWYQQTPGQGLQFLFEYFSETQRNKGNFPGRFSGRQFSNSRSEMNVSTLELGDSALYLCASSFTRQETQYFGPGTRLLVL.

This clonotype has more than one count but fewer than ten. This chain joins TRBV6-2 or TRBV6-3 and TRBJ1-5; D is ambiguous. Trimming pared 7 bases from V and 0 bases from J, leaving 13 bases between. This CDR3 has 15 residues. Germline assignment: CDR1 MNHEY and CDR2 SVGEGT. CDR3 sequence: CASIHSGNSNQPQHF. Written as DNA, the CDR3 is TGTGCCAGCATCCACTCGGGTAATAGCAATCAGCCCCAGCATTTT.